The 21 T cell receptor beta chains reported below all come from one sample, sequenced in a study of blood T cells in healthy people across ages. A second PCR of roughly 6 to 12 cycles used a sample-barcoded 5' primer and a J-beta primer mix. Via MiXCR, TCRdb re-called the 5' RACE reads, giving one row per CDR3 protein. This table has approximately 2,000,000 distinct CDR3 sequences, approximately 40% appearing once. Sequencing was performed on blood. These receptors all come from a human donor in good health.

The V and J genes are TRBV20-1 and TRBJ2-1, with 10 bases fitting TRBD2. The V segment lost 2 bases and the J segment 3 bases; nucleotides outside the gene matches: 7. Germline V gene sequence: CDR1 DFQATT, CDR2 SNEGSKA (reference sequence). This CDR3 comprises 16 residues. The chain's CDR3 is CSARRGLAGVYNEQFF. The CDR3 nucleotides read TGCAGTGCTAGACGGGGCCTAGCGGGGGTCTACAATGAGCAGTTCTTC.

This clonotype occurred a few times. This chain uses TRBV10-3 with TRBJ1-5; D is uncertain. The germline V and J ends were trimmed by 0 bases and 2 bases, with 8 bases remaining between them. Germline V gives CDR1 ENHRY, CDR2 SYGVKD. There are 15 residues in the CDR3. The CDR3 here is CAISESTAGNQPQHF. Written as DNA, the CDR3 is TGTGCCATCAGTGAGTCGACGGCGGGCAATCAGCCCCAGCATTTT.

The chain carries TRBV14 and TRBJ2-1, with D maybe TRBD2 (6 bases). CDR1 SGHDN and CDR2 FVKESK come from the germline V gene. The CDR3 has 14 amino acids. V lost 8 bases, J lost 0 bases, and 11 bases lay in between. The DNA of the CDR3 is TGTGCCAGCCAGGTCGGGGGCTCCTACAATGAGCAGTTCTTC. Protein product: CASQVGGSYNEQFF. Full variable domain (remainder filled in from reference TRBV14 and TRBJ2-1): EAGVTQFPSHSVIEKGQTVTLRCDPISGHDNLYWYRRVMGKEIKFLLHFVKESKQDESGMPNNRFLAERTGGTYSTLKVQPAELEDSGVYFCASQVGGSYNEQFFGPGTRLTVL.

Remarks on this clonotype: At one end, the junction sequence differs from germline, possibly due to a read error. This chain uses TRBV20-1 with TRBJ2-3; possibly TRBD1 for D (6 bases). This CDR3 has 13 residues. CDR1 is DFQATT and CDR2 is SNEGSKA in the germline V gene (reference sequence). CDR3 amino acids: CGAPREGGNTQYF. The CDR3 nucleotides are TGCGGTGCCCCCCGGGAAGGGGGAAATACGCAGTATTTT.

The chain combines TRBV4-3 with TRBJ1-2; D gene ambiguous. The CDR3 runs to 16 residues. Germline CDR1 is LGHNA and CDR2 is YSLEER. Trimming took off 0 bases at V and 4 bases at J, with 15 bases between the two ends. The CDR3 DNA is TGCGCCAGCAGCCAAGATGGCACGGCGGGATCCTATGGCTACACCTTC. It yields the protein CASSQDGTAGSYGYTF.

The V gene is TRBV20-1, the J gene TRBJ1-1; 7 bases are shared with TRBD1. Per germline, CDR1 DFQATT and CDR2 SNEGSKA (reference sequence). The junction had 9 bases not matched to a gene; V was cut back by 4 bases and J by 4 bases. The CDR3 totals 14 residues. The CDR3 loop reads CSAINRGSGTEAFF. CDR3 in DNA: TGCAGTGCTATAAACAGGGGATCGGGCACTGAAGCTTTCTTT.

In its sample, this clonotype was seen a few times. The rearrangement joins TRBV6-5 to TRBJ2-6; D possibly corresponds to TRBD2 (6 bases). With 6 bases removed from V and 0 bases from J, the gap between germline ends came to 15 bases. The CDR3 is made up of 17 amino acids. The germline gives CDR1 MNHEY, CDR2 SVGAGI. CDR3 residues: CASSSYAGPSGANVLTF. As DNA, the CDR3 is TGTGCCAGCAGCTCCTACGCGGGACCCTCTGGGGCCAACGTCCTGACTTTC.

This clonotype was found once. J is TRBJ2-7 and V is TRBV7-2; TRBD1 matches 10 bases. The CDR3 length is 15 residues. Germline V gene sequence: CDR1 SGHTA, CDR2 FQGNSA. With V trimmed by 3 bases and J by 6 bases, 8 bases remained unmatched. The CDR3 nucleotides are TGTGCCAGCAGCTTTACGGGACAGGGGCCTGCCGAGCAGTACTTC. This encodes CASSFTGQGPAEQYF.

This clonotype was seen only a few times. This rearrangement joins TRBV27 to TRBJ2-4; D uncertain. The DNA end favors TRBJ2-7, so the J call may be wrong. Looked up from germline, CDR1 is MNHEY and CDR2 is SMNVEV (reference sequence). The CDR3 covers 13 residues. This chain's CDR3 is CASKVGRHYEQYF. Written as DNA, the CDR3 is TGTGCCAGCAAGGTTGGTCGCCACTACGAGCAGTACTTC.

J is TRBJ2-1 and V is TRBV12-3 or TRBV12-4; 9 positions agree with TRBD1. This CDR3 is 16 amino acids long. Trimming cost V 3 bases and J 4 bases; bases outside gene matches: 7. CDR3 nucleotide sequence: TGTGCCAGCAGTTTTAGGGGACAGGGTTCGTACAATGAGCAGTTCTTC. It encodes CASSFRGQGSYNEQFF.

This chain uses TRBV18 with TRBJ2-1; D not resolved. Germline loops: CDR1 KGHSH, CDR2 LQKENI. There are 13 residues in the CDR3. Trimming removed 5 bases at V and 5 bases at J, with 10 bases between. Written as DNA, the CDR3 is TGTGCCAGCTCAGACCCCACGCACAATGAGCAGTTCTTC. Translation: CASSDPTHNEQFF.

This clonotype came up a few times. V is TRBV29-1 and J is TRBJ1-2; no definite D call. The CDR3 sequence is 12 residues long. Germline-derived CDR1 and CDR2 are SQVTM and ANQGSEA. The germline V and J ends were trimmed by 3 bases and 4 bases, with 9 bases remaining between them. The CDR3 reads CSVDISVYGYTF. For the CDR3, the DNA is TGCAGCGTTGATATTTCAGTCTATGGCTACACCTTC.

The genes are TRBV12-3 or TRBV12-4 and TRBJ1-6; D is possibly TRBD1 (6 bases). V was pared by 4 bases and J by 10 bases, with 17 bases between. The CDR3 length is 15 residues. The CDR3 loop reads CASSWGGGHESPLHF. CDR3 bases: TGTGCCAGCAGTTGGGGTGGGGGCCATGAATCACCCCTCCACTTT.

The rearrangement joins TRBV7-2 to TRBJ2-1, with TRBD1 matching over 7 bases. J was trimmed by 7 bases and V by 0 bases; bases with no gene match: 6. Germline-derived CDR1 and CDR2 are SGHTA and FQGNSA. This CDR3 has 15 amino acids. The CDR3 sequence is CASSLATGTGNEQFF. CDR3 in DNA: TGTGCCAGCAGCTTAGCGACAGGGACGGGGAATGAGCAGTTCTTC.

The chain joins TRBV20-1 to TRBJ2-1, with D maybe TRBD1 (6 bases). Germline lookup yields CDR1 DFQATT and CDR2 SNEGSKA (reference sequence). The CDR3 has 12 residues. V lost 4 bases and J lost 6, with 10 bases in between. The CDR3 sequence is CSATLGGNEQFF. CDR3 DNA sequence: TGCAGTGCTACTTTAGGGGGCAATGAGCAGTTCTTC.

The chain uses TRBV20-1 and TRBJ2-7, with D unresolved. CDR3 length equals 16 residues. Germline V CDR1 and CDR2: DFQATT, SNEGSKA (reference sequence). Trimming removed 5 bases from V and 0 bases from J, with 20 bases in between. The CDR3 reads CSAEDDTTLSSYEQYF. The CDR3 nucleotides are TGCAGTGCTGAGGATGACACAACTCTTAGCTCCTACGAGCAGTACTTC.

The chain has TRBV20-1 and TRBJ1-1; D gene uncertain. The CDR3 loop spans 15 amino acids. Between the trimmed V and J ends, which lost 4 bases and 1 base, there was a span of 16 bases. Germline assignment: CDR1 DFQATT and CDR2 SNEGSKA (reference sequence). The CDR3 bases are TGCAGTGCTAAGACACCAAGGCTCCGGAACACTGAAGCTTTCTTT. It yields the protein CSAKTPRLRNTEAFF.

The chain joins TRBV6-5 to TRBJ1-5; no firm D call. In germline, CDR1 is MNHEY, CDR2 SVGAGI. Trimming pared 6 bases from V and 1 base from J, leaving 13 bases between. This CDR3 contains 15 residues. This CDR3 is CASRLQYTSNQPQHF. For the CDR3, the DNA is TGTGCCAGCAGGCTTCAATATACCAGCAATCAGCCCCAGCATTTT.

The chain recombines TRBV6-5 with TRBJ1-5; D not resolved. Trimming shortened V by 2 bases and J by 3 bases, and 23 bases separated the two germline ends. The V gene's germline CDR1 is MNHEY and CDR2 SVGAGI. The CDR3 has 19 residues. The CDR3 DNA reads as TGTGCCAGCAGTTACCCCGTGGACGGAGGGAAGGGCTACAATCAGCCCCAGCATTTT. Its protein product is CASSYPVDGGKGYNQPQHF.

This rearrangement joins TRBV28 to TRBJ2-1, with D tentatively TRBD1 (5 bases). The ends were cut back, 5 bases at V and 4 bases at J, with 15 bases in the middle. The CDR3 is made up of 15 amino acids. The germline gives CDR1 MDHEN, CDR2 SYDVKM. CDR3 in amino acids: CASSPLLTDYNEQFF. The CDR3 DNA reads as TGTGCCAGCAGTCCCCTCTTGACAGATTACAATGAGCAGTTCTTC. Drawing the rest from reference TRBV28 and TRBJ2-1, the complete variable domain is DVKVTQSSRYLVKRTGEKVFLECVQDMDHENMFWYRQDPGLGLRLIYFSYDVKMKEKGDIPEGYSVSREKKERFSLILESASTNQTSMYLCASSPLLTDYNEQFFGPGTRLTVL.

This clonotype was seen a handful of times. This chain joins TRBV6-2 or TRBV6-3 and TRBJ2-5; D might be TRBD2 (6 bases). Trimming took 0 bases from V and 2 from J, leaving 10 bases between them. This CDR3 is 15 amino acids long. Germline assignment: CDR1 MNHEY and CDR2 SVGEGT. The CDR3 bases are TGTGCCAGCAGTTACTCGTTGCGGGGACAAGAGACCCAGTACTTC. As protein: CASSYSLRGQETQYF.